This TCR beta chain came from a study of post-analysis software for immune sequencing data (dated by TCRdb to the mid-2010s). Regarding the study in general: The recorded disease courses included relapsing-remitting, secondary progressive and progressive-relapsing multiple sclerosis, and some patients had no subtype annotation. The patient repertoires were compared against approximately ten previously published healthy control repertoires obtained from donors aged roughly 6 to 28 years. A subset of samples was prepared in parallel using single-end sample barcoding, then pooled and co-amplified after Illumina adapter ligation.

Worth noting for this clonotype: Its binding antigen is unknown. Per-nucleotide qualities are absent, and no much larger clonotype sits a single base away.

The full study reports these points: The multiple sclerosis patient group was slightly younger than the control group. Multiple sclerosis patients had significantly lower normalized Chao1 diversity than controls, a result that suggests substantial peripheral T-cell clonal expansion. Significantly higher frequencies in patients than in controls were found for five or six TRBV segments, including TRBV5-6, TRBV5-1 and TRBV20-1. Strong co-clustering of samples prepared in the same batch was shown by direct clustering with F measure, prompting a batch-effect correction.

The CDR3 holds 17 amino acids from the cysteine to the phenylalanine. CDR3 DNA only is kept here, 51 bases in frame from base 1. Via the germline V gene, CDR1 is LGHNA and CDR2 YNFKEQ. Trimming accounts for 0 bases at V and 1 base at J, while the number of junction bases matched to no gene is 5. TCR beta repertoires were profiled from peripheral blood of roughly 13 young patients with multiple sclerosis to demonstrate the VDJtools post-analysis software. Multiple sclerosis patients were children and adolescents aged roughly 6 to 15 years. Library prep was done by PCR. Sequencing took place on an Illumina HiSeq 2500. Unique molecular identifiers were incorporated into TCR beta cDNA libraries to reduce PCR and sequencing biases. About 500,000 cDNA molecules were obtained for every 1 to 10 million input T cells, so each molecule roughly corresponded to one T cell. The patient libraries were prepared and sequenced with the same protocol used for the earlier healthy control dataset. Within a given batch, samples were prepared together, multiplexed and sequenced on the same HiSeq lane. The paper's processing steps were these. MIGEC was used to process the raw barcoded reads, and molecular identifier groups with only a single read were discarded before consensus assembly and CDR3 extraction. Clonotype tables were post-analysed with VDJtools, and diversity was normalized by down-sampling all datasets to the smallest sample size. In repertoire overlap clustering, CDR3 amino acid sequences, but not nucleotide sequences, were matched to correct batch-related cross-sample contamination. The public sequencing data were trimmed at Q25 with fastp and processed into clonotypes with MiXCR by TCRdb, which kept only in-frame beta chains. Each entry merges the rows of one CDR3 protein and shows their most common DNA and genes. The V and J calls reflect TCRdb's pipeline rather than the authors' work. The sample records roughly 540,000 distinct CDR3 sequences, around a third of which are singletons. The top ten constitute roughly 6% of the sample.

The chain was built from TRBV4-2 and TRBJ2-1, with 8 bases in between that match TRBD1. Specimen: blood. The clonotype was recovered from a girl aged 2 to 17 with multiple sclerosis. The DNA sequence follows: TGTGCCAGCAGCCAAGAGAGACAGGGGCGGTCCTACAATGAGCAGTTCTTC. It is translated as CASSQERQGRSYNEQFF.